Sequencing of this TCR beta chain was carried out in a study of blood T cell repertoires in COVID-19. Study at large: Sites in the United States, Italy and Spain provided acute and convalescent COVID-19 samples. PBMCs, B-cell-depleted T cells, or T cells provided the cDNA or gDNA that made up the material.

Authors' data handling: Scientists estimated how many nucleated cells there were by amplifying reference gene primers. Only in-frame clones appear in the TCRdb table, and some are missing; sequencing was by immunoSEQ multiplex PCR. V and J calls and clone size come straight from that table; D and trimming were deduced from the DNA. The sample consists of fewer than 200,000 clones, 70% to 90% of them appearing once. CDR3 length equals 16 residues. V was cut by 3 bases and J by 4 bases, with 16 bases left in between. Germline V gene lookup returns CDR1 SGDLS and CDR2 YYNGEE. In its sample, this clone was seen once.

The specimen sequenced was peripheral blood. The origin of this receptor is a man aged 50 or older with active or convalescent COVID-19. The chain is built from TRBV9 and TRBJ1-4; D is possibly TRBD1 (6 bases). CDR3 protein: CASSDRDTTSNEKLFF. For the CDR3, the DNA is TGTGCCAGCAGCGACCGGGACACAACGAGTAATGAAAAACTGTTTTTT.